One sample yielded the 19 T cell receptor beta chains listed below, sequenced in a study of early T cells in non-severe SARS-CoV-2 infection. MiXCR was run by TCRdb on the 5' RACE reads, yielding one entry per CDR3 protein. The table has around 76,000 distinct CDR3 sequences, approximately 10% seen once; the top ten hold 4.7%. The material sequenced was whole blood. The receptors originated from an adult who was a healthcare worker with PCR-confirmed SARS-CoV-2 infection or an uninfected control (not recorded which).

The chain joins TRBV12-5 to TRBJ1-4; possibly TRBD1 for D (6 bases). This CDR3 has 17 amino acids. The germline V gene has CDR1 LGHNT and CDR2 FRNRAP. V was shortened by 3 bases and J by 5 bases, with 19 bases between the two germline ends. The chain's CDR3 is CASGFRPLWQGNEKLFF. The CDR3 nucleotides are TGTGCTAGTGGTTTCAGGCCTCTTTGGCAGGGGAATGAAAAACTGTTTTTT.

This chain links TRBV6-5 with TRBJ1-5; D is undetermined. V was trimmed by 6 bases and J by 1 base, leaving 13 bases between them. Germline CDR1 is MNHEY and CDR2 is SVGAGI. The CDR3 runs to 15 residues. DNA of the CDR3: TGTGCCAGCAGCCCGACTCATTTCAGCAATCAGCCCCAGCATTTT. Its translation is CASSPTHFSNQPQHF.

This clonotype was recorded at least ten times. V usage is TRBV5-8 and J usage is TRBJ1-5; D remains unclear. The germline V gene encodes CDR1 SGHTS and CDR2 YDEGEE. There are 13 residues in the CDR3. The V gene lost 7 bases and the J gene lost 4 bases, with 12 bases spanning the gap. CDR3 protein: CASAGEINQPQHF. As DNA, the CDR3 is TGTGCCAGCGCCGGGGAAATTAATCAGCCCCAGCATTTT.

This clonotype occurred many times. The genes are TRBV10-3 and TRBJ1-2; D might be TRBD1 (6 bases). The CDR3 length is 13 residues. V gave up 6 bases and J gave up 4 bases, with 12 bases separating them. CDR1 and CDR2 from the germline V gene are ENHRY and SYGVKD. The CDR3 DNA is TGTGCCATCAGCGCGGACAGAATCTATGGCTACACCTTC. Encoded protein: CAISADRIYGYTF.

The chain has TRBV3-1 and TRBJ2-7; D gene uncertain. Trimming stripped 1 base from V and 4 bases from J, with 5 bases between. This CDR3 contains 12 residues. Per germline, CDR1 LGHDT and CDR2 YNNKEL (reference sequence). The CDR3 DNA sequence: TGTGCCAGCAGCCAAGTGAAGTACGAGCAGTACTTC. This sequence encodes CASSQVKYEQYF.

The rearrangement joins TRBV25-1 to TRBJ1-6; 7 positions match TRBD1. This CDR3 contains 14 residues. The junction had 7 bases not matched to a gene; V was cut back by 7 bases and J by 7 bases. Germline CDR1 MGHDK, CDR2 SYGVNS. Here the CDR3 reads CASKITGENSPLHF. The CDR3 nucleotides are TGTGCCAGCAAAATCACAGGGGAGAATTCACCCCTCCACTTT.

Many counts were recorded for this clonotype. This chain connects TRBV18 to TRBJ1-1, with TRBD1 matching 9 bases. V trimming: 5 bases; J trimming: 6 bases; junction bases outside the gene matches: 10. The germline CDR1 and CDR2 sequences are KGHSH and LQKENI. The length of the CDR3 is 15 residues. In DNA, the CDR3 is TGTGCCAGCTCAATAAACGGGGACAGGGCCTCTGAAGCTTTCTTT. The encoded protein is CASSINGDRASEAFF.

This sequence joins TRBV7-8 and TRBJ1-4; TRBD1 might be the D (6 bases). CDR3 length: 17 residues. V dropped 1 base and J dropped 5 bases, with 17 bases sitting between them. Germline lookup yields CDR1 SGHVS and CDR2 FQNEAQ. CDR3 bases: TGTGCCAGCAGCTTAGGGCAGGGGTTGGTACAGAATGAAAAACTGTTTTTT. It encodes CASSLGQGLVQNEKLFF.

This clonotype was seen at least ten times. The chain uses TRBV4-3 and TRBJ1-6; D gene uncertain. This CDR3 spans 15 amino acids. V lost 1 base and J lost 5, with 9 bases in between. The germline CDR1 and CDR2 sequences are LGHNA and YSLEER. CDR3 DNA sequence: TGCGCCAGCAGCCAAGCAGTAGGGAATAATTCACCCCTCCACTTT. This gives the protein CASSQAVGNNSPLHF.

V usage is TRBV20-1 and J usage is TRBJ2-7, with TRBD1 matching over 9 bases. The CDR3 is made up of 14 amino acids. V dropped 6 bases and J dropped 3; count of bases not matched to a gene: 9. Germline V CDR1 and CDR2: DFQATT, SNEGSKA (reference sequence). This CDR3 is CSAQGGQGLYEQYF. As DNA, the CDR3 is TGCAGTGCCCAAGGGGGACAGGGCCTCTACGAGCAGTACTTC.

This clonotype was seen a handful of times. The CDR3 DNA reads TGTGCCAGCAGGACAGGACACTATGGCTACACCTTC. Translated: CASRTGHYGYTF. The chain employs TRBV11-2 and TRBJ1-2; D is possibly TRBD1 (6 bases). The CDR3 length is 12 residues. Germline V gene data show CDR1 as SGHAT and CDR2 as FQNNGV. V shed 6 bases and J shed 3 bases, with 8 bases lying between them.

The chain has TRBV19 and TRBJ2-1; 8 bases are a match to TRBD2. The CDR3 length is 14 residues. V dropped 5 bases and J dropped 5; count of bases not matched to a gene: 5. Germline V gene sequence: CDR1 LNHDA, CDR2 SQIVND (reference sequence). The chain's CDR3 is CASSWTSPDNEQFF. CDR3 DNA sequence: TGTGCCAGTAGTTGGACTAGCCCGGACAATGAGCAGTTCTTC.

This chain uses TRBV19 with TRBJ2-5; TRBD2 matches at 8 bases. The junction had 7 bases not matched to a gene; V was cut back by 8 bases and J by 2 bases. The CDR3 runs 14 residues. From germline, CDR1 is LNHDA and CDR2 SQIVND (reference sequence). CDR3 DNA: TGTGCCAGTCGGGGGCGGGGGGAACAAGAGACCCAGTACTTC. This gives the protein CASRGRGEQETQYF.

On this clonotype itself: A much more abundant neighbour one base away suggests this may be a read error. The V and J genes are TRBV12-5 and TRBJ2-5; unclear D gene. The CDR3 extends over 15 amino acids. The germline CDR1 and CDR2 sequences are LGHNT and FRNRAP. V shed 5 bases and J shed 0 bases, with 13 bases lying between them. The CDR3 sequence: CASGLTRGHQETQYF. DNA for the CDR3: TGTGCTAGTGGTCTCACGCGTGGGCACCAAGAGACCCAGTACTTC.

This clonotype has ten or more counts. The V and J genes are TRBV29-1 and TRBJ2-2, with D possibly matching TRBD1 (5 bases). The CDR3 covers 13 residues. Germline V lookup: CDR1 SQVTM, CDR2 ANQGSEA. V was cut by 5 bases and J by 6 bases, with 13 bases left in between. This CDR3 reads CSVCDSSPGELFF. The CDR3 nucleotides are TGCAGCGTTTGTGACAGCTCCCCCGGGGAGCTGTTTTTT.

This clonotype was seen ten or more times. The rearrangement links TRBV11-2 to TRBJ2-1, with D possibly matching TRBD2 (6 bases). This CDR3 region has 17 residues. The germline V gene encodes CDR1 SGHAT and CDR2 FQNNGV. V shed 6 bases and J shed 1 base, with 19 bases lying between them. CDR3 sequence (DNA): TGTGCCAGCAGTCCACTCCGAGCGGGTAGTTCCTACAATGAGCAGTTCTTC. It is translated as CASSPLRAGSSYNEQFF.

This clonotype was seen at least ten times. In DNA form, the CDR3 reads TGTGCCAGCAGCTTGGGGGGTGGCGGAGAGACCCAGTACTTC. Translation: CASSLGGGGETQYF. The chain has TRBV5-4 and TRBJ2-5; D unresolved. Trimming cost V 0 bases and J 4 bases, with 10 bases left between them. This CDR3 spans 14 amino acids. From germline, CDR1 is SGHNT and CDR2 YYREEE (reference sequence).

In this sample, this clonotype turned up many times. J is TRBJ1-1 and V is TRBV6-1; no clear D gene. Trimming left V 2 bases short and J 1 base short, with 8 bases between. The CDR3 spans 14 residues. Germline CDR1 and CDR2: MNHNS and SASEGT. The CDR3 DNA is TGTGCCAGCAGTGAAAGAGTTAGGAACACTGAAGCTTTCTTT. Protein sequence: CASSERVRNTEAFF.

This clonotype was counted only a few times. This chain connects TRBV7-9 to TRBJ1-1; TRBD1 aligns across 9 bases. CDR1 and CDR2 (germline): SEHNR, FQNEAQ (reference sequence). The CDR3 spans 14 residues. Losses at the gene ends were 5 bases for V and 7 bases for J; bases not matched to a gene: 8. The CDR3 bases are TGTGCCAGCAGCCCCAGGACAGGGGCTATTGAAGCTTTCTTT. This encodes CASSPRTGAIEAFF.